One and the same sample provided the 26 T cell receptor beta chains below, sequenced in a study of blood T cell repertoires in COVID-19. The assay was immunoSEQ multiplex PCR, and TCRdb's table has in-frame clones only and misses some. The sample includes about 200,000 clones, around 79% of them seen just once. Material: peripheral blood. The receptors originated from a woman aged 40 to 50 with COVID-19, enrolled during active disease.

V and J are TRBV4-1 and TRBJ2-1; 15 nucleotides align to TRBD2. The germline V gene encodes CDR1 MGHRA and CDR2 YSYEKL. V lost 1 base and J lost 7; bases outside the gene matches: 17. This CDR3 spans 21 amino acids. Here the CDR3 DNA reads TGCGCCAGCAGCCAAGTGGGAGCGGGCAGGGTAGGGACTAGCGGGGGGAATGAGCAGTTCTTC. Its translation: CASSQVGAGRVGTSGGNEQFF.

The chain recombines TRBV6-5 with TRBJ2-1; TRBD2 aligns across 10 bases. The length of the CDR3 is 15 residues. Per germline, CDR1 MNHEY and CDR2 SVGAGI. V dropped 6 bases and J dropped 6; count of bases not matched to a gene: 8. The CDR3 reads CASRILAGVSNEQFF. For the CDR3, the DNA is TGTGCCAGCAGAATCCTAGCGGGAGTTTCCAATGAGCAGTTCTTC.

This clone was seen just once. Other DNA variants within this sample encode the same CDR3. The chain is built from TRBV19 and TRBJ1-2; D gene ambiguous. CDR3 length equals 14 residues. V shed 3 bases and J shed 0 bases, with 8 bases lying between them. The germline V gene has CDR1 LNHDA and CDR2 SQIVND (reference sequence). The CDR3 protein is CASSISRANYGYTF. The CDR3 nucleotides are TGTGCCAGTAGTATCTCCCGGGCTAACTATGGCTACACCTTC.

This chain connects TRBV29-1 to TRBJ1-2; D remains ambiguous. Trimming took off 0 bases at V and 3 bases at J, with 8 bases between the two ends. Germline V CDR1 and CDR2: SQVTM, ANQGSEA. The CDR3 has 13 residues. The CDR3 protein is CSVEDVSDYGYTF. For the CDR3, the DNA is TGCAGCGTTGAAGATGTCAGCGACTATGGCTACACCTTC.

The chain joins TRBV10-3 to TRBJ1-5; D is undetermined. There are 13 residues in the CDR3. V lost 6 bases and J 5 bases, leaving 11 bases between the germline ends. Germline lookup yields CDR1 ENHRY and CDR2 SYGVKD. This chain's CDR3 is CAISGVVDQPQHF. CDR3 coding DNA: TGTGCCATCAGCGGGGTTGTGGATCAGCCCCAGCATTTT.

The gene calls are TRBV15 and TRBJ2-7; D unresolved. Germline CDR1 is LNHNV and CDR2 is YYDKDF (reference sequence). The ends were cut back, 3 bases at V and 4 bases at J, with 7 bases in the middle. CDR3 length equals 12 residues. DNA of the CDR3: TGTGCCACCAGCAGGGCAAATTACGAGCAGTACTTC. Translation: CATSRANYEQYF. Using reference TRBV15 and TRBJ2-7 for the parts outside the CDR3, the full variable domain is DAMVIQNPRYQVTQFGKPVTLSCSQTLNHNVMYWYQQKSSQAPKLLFHYYDKDFNNEADTPDNFQSRRPNTSFCFLDIRSPGLGDTAMYLCATSRANYEQYFGPGTRLTVT.

This rearrangement joins TRBV3-1 (or the pseudogene TRBV3-2) to TRBJ2-7, with D perhaps TRBD2 (7 bases). This CDR3 contains 16 residues. CDR1 is LGHDT and CDR2 is YNNKEL in the germline V gene (reference sequence). Trimming left V 6 bases short and J 4 bases short, with 22 bases between. The CDR3 region is CASRGSRRGPLYEQYF. The CDR3 DNA is TGTGCCAGCAGAGGGTCAAGGCGGGGGCCCTTATACGAGCAGTACTTC.

The J gene is TRBJ1-4, the V gene TRBV19, with TRBD1 matching 7 bases. This CDR3 region has 15 residues. The junction had 10 bases not matched to a gene; V was cut back by 5 bases and J by 7 bases. Germline loops: CDR1 LNHDA, CDR2 SQIVND (reference sequence). CDR3 loop: CASSPTEGAGEKLFF. The CDR3 coding sequence is TGTGCCAGTAGTCCCACAGAGGGGGCAGGTGAAAAACTGTTTTTT.

The gene calls are TRBV7-9 and TRBJ2-3, with D possibly matching TRBD1 (5 bases). V was shortened by 2 bases and J by 4 bases, with 10 bases between the two germline ends. Per germline, CDR1 SEHNR and CDR2 FQNEAQ (reference sequence). CDR3 length equals 14 residues. The CDR3 spells CASSLQGRADTQYF. The DNA of the CDR3 is TGTGCCAGCAGCTTACAGGGAAGGGCAGATACGCAGTATTTT.

The CDR3 DNA reads as TGCGCCAGCAGCTTGGCCCTAGCGGGCTCCGGGGAGCAGTACTTC. Its protein product is CASSLALAGSGEQYF. The chain is built from TRBV5-1 and TRBJ2-7, with TRBD2 matching 8 bases. Losses at the gene ends were 0 bases for V and 7 bases for J; bases not matched to a gene: 9. The V gene's germline CDR1 is SGHRS and CDR2 YFSETQ. The CDR3 has 15 residues.

The genes are TRBV5-4 and TRBJ2-3; 8 positions match TRBD2. With 3 bases clipped from V and 2 bases from J, the junction kept 5 bases outside the gene matches. Germline CDR1 and CDR2: SGHNT and YYREEE (reference sequence). The CDR3 is 15 amino acids. CDR3 region: CASSSSGGATDTQYF. CDR3 bases: TGTGCCAGCAGCTCTTCCGGGGGGGCCACAGATACGCAGTATTTT. Based on the CDR3 plus reference TRBV5-4 and TRBJ2-3, the full variable domain is ETGVTQSPTHLIKTRGQQVTLRCSSQSGHNTVSWYQQALGQGPQFIFQYYREEENGRGNFPPRFSGLQFPNYSSELNVNALELDDSALYLCASSSSGGATDTQYFGPGTRLTVL.

The chain combines TRBV19 with TRBJ2-5, with 8 bases identical to TRBD2. Trimming took 5 bases from V and 0 from J; bases not matched to a gene: 2. The CDR3 is 14 amino acids. CDR1 is LNHDA and CDR2 is SQIVND in the germline V gene (reference sequence). The CDR3 sequence is CASSLLADQETQYF. Here the CDR3 DNA reads TGTGCCAGTAGTCTACTAGCGGACCAAGAGACCCAGTACTTC. Drawing the rest from reference TRBV19 and TRBJ2-5, the complete variable domain is DGGITQSPKYLFRKEGQNVTLSCEQNLNHDAMYWYRQDPGQGLRLIYYSQIVNDFQKGDIAEGYSVSREKKESFPLTVTSAQKNPTAFYLCASSLLADQETQYFGPGTRLLVL.

J is TRBJ2-7 and V is TRBV19; tentatively, D is TRBD1 (5 bases). The CDR3 sequence is 15 residues long. Trimming took 5 bases from V and 3 from J, leaving 17 bases between them. The germline V gene has CDR1 LNHDA and CDR2 SQIVND (reference sequence). The CDR3 protein is CASSWGPAAGYEQYF. The CDR3 nucleotides read TGTGCCAGTAGTTGGGGCCCGGCCGCAGGCTACGAGCAGTACTTC.

V usage is TRBV10-3 and J usage is TRBJ2-1; 16 bases are a match to TRBD2. J was trimmed by 3 bases and V by 9 bases; bases with no gene match: 2. Germline loops: CDR1 ENHRY, CDR2 SYGVKD. The CDR3 covers 15 residues. The CDR3 DNA follows: TGTGCCATTGGGACTAGCGGGAGGGACTACAATGAGCAGTTCTTC. Amino acids: CAIGTSGRDYNEQFF.

J is TRBJ2-1 and V is TRBV6-4, with 7 bases fitting TRBD2. CDR1 and CDR2 (germline): MRHNA, SNTAGT. This CDR3 comprises 18 residues. J was trimmed by 0 bases and V by 5 bases; bases with no gene match: 13. This CDR3 reads CASSPAQRGIGSYNEQFF. The CDR3 nucleotides read TGTGCCAGCAGTCCAGCCCAGCGGGGAATAGGCTCCTACAATGAGCAGTTCTTC.

To note about this clone: The identical CDR3 is also encoded by other nucleotide sequences in the sample. The genes are TRBV12-3 or TRBV12-4 and TRBJ2-5; 7 bases agree with TRBD2. The ends lost 6 bases at V and 5 bases at J; junction bases unmatched: 3. The CDR3 length is 12 residues. CDR3 sequence: CASRTGGETQYF. The DNA for the CDR3 is TGTGCCAGCAGAACGGGAGGCGAGACCCAGTACTTC.

CDR3 DNA: TGTGCCAGCAGCCTAACAGGGATCGCCTACGAGCAGTACTTC. It codes for CASSLTGIAYEQYF. J is TRBJ2-7 and V is TRBV7-9; TRBD1 is a possible D gene (6 bases). Germline CDR1 reads SEHNR; CDR2 reads FQNEAQ (reference sequence). The CDR3 loop spans 14 amino acids. V gave up 5 bases and J gave up 2 bases, with 13 bases separating them.

The chain joins TRBV5-4 to TRBJ2-7; 13 bases line up with TRBD2. CDR3 length: 16 amino acids. Per germline, CDR1 SGHNT and CDR2 YYREEE (reference sequence). After removal of 4 bases from V and 6 bases from J, the junction contained 10 bases not matched to a gene. CDR3 nucleotide sequence: TGTGCCAGCAGCAGTTCCGGGACTAGCGGGGTAGGCGAGCAGTACTTC. Its protein product is CASSSSGTSGVGEQYF.

V gene TRBV5-1 combines with J gene TRBJ2-4, with a weak D call TRBD2 (5 bases). Germline-derived CDR1 and CDR2 are SGHRS and YFSETQ. Between the trimmed V and J ends, which lost 6 bases and 13 bases, there was a span of 17 bases. The CDR3 runs 12 residues. The DNA of the CDR3 is TGCGCCAGCAAAGGTGGAGGCGAAAAACAGTACTTC. Its protein is CASKGGGEKQYF.

This clone was seen more than once but under ten times. The chain recombines TRBV21-1 with TRBJ2-7; the table's D call, TRBD1, has no DNA check behind it. TRBV21-1 is a recognized pseudogene. This CDR3 spans 16 amino acids. The CDR3 DNA follows: TGTGCCAGCAGCAATTCCTGCGGACAACGAACCTACGAGCAGTACTTC. This codes for CASSNSCGQRTYEQYF.

The gene calls are TRBV9 and TRBJ2-7; TRBD2 aligns across 13 bases. V was pared by 2 bases and J by 7 bases, with 6 bases of the junction left unmatched. The germline CDR1 and CDR2 sequences are SGDLS and YYNGEE. The CDR3 runs 15 residues. CDR3 loop: CASSVGTSGIGEQYF. As DNA, the CDR3 is TGTGCCAGCAGCGTCGGGACTAGCGGGATCGGGGAGCAGTACTTC.

The V and J genes are TRBV19 and TRBJ2-5; 10 bases are a match to TRBD2. V lost 5 bases to trimming and J lost 4 bases; unmatched junction nucleotides: 7. Per the germline V gene, CDR1 is LNHDA and CDR2 is SQIVND (reference sequence). The CDR3 length is 15 residues. The CDR3 nucleotides read TGTGCCAGTAGTGTAAGCGGGGGGGCCGGAGAGACCCAGTACTTC. It is translated as CASSVSGGAGETQYF. Supplemented by reference TRBV19 and TRBJ2-5, the full variable domain reads DGGITQSPKYLFRKEGQNVTLSCEQNLNHDAMYWYRQDPGQGLRLIYYSQIVNDFQKGDIAEGYSVSREKKESFPLTVTSAQKNPTAFYLCASSVSGGAGETQYFGPGTRLLVL.

This clone was counted a single time. The chain links TRBV19 to TRBJ1-1; TRBD1 matches 8 bases. The CDR3 has 15 residues. V shed 9 bases and J 6 bases; nucleotides not matched to a gene: 15. CDR1 is LNHDA and CDR2 is SQIVND in the germline V gene (reference sequence). Here the CDR3 DNA reads TGTGCCAGCCGGACAGGGCTCAATATGAGGGCTGAAGCTTTCTTT. Its translation: CASRTGLNMRAEAFF.

The chain recombines TRBV25-1 with TRBJ2-3; TRBD1 is a possible D gene (7 bases). Germline V CDR1 and CDR2: MGHDK, SYGVNS. V gave up 4 bases and J gave up 9 bases, with 11 bases separating them. CDR3 length: 12 residues. CDR3 DNA: TGTGCCAGCAGTGGACTAGGGGGCACGCAGTATTTT. Encoded protein: CASSGLGGTQYF.

The chain couples TRBV5-4 to TRBJ1-6; maybe TRBD1 (6 bases). Germline lookup yields CDR1 SGHNT and CDR2 YYREEE (reference sequence). The CDR3 sequence is 15 residues long. V lost 1 base and J lost 7, with 12 bases in between. CDR3 DNA sequence: TGTGCCAGCAGCTTGCAGGCAGGGACAAATTCACCCCTCCACTTT. This translates into CASSLQAGTNSPLHF.

This clone has only one observation. V is TRBV3-1 (or the pseudogene TRBV3-2) and J is TRBJ2-7; maybe TRBD1 (6 bases). There are 17 residues in the CDR3. Trimming took 3 bases from V and 2 from J, leaving 20 bases between them. The V gene's germline CDR1 is LGHDT and CDR2 YNNKEL (reference sequence). CDR3 residues: CASSQARLGGRAYEQYF. DNA for the CDR3: TGTGCCAGCAGCCAGGCCAGGTTAGGGGGTAGGGCCTACGAGCAGTACTTC.